The rows below give T cell receptor beta chains drawn from one sample of a study of cytomegalovirus exposure and HLA in healthy donors. Sequencing used immunoSEQ multiplex PCR; TCRdb keeps in-frame clones, though not all of them. The table has around 40,000 clones, around 62% seen once. Sequenced input: PBMCs. The receptors derive from a human donor in good health. The CDR3 runs from the conserved cysteine through the conserved F or W. The D gene is left open where the match is weak. The size field is filled for only some rows; it gives once, few, many or a size class.

d_gene: TRBD1
j_gene: TRBJ1-2
len: 14
abundance: few
v_gene: TRBV19
CDR3nt: TGTGCCAGTAGGTGGACAGGGGGAGTAGGTGGCTACACCTTC
CDR3aa: CASRWTGGVGGYTF

d_gene: -
j_gene: TRBJ1-5
len: 16
abundance: -
v_gene: TRBV4-1
CDR3nt: TGCGCCAGCAGCCAAGAGGCGGGGGGTATGGATCAGCCCCAGCATTTT
CDR3aa: CASSQEAGGMDQPQHF

d_gene: TRBD1
j_gene: TRBJ2-2
len: 16
abundance: -
v_gene: TRBV4-2
CDR3nt: TGTGCCAGCAGCCGCGGGACAGGGGTGGGTACCGGGGAGCTGTTTTTT
CDR3aa: CASSRGTGVGTGELFF

d_gene: -
j_gene: TRBJ1-5
len: 13
abundance: -
v_gene: TRBV5-1
CDR3nt: TGCGCATCCAGACAGGATAGCAATCAGCCCCAGCATTTT
CDR3aa: CASRQDSNQPQHF

d_gene: TRBD1
j_gene: TRBJ2-2
len: 16
abundance: few
v_gene: TRBV10-3
CDR3nt: TGTGCCATCAGTGAGTTGGGAAACAGGGGGCCCGGGGAGCTGTTTTTT
CDR3aa: CAISELGNRGPGELFF

d_gene: -
j_gene: TRBJ1-1
len: 13
abundance: few
v_gene: TRBV7-3
CDR3nt: TGTGCCAGCAGCTTAACCAGAAACACTGAAGCTTTCTTT
CDR3aa: CASSLTRNTEAFF

d_gene: -
j_gene: TRBJ2-7
len: 14
abundance: once
v_gene: TRBV11-3
CDR3nt: TGTGTCAGCAGCTTCGGGGTAGGGGGCTACGAGCAGTACTTC
CDR3aa: CVSSFGVGGYEQYF

d_gene: TRBD1
j_gene: TRBJ1-4
len: 15
abundance: -
v_gene: TRBV6-5
CDR3nt: TGTGCCAGCAGTCGAACAGGGGAGGCTAATGAAAAACTGTTTTTT
CDR3aa: CASSRTGEANEKLFF

d_gene: TRBD1
j_gene: TRBJ1-2
len: 15
abundance: -
v_gene: TRBV5-4
CDR3nt: TGTGCCAGCAGCTGGGGACAGGGGTTTTACTATGGCTACACCTTC
CDR3aa: CASSWGQGFYYGYTF

d_gene: -
j_gene: TRBJ1-2
len: 14
abundance: -
v_gene: TRBV28
CDR3nt: TGTGCCAGCAGTTTGGCAGGGGTCAGGTATGGCTACACCTTC
CDR3aa: CASSLAGVRYGYTF

d_gene: -
j_gene: TRBJ1-5
len: 13
abundance: once
v_gene: TRBV11-2
CDR3nt: TGTGCCAGCAGCGTGGGGGCGAATCAGCCCCAGCATTTT
CDR3aa: CASSVGANQPQHF